Each of the 7 T cell receptor beta chains below was sequenced from the same sample in a study of cytomegalovirus exposure and HLA in healthy donors. This PCR relied on a set of 60 Vbeta primers and 13 Jbeta primers. TCRdb's copy holds only in-frame clones and misses some; the assay was immunoSEQ multiplex PCR. The top ten hold less than 2.5% of the sample, which has about 160,000 clones, approximately 81% seen once. The sequenced sample consisted of PBMCs. Receptor source: a male donor in good health and CMV-seronegative.

J is TRBJ2-7 and V is TRBV10-3; 7 bases align to TRBD1. CDR3 length: 16 residues. CDR1 is ENHRY and CDR2 is SYGVKD in the germline V gene. Trimming at V came to 6 bases and at J to 0 bases, leaving 11 bases not matched to a gene. CDR3 loop: CAIRTPGQSISYEQYF. The CDR3 region has the DNA TGTGCCATCAGAACCCCGGGACAGTCAATCTCCTACGAGCAGTACTTC.

The chain is built from TRBV15 and TRBJ2-1; D perhaps matches TRBD1 (6 bases). The V end was cut by 5 bases, the J end by 4 bases, with 9 bases between. The CDR3 consists of 13 residues. The germline CDR1 and CDR2 sequences are LNHNV and YYDKDF (reference sequence). The CDR3 nucleotides read TGTGCCACCAGCGGAACAGGGTACAATGAGCAGTTCTTC. This gives the protein CATSGTGYNEQFF.

This clone was picked up one time. This chain joins TRBV5-6 and TRBJ1-2; no definite D call. CDR3 length: 14 amino acids. The germline V and J ends were trimmed by 2 bases and 0 bases, with 8 bases remaining between them. CDR1 is SGHDT and CDR2 is YYEEEE in the germline V gene. The CDR3 loop reads CASSFGGSNYGYTF. Here the CDR3 DNA reads TGTGCCAGCAGCTTCGGCGGGTCTAACTATGGCTACACCTTC.

The chain links TRBV7-2 to TRBJ2-1; D may be TRBD1 (6 bases). V shed 0 bases and J shed 8 bases, with 14 bases lying between them. There are 15 residues in the CDR3. The V gene's germline CDR1 is SGHTA and CDR2 FQGNSA. CDR3 sequence: CASSLAPGHTHEQFF. As DNA, the CDR3 is TGTGCCAGCAGCTTAGCTCCGGGACATACCCATGAGCAGTTCTTC.

V usage is TRBV4-2 and J usage is TRBJ2-3; no definite D call. CDR3 size: 14 residues. CDR1 LGHNA and CDR2 YNFKEQ come from the germline V gene. V lost 1 base and J 3 bases, leaving 8 bases between the germline ends. This chain's CDR3 is CASSQVGRTDTQYF. The CDR3 DNA follows: TGTGCCAGCAGCCAAGTGGGCCGGACAGATACGCAGTATTTT.

The chain employs TRBV5-1 and TRBJ2-5; 14 bases match TRBD2. Looked up from germline, CDR1 is SGHRS and CDR2 is YFSETQ. The V segment lost 4 bases and the J segment 2 bases; nucleotides outside the gene matches: 4. CDR3 length: 16 residues. CDR3: CASSGGLAGGQETQYF. The CDR3 DNA reads as TGCGCCAGCAGCGGAGGACTAGCGGGAGGTCAAGAGACCCAGTACTTC.

The genes are TRBV5-1 and TRBJ2-3; D is ambiguous. Trimming took off 0 bases at V and 2 bases at J, with 4 bases between the two ends. The CDR3 sequence is 13 residues long. The germline V gene has CDR1 SGHRS and CDR2 YFSETQ. The CDR3 reads CASSLDNTDTQYF. The CDR3 nucleotides are TGCGCCAGCAGCTTGGACAACACAGATACGCAGTATTTT.